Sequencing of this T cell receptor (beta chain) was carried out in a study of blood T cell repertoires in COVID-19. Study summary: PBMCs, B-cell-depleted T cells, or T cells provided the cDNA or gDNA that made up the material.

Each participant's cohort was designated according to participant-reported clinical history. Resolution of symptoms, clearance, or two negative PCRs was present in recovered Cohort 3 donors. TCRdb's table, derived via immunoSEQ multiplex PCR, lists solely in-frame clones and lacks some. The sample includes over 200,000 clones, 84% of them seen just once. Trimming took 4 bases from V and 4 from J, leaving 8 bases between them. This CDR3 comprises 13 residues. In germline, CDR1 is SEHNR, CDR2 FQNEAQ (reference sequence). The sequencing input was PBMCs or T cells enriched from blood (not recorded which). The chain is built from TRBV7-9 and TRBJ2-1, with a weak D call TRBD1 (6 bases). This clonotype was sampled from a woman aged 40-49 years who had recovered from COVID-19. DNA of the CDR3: TGTGCCAGCAGCTCAGGGGCTTACAATGAGCAGTTCTTC. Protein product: CASSSGAYNEQFF.